This T cell receptor (beta chain) was observed in a study of cytomegalovirus exposure and HLA in healthy donors. CDR1 and CDR2 (germline): ENHRY, SYGVKD. J was trimmed by 4 bases and V by 7 bases; bases with no gene match: 1. This CDR3 has 13 amino acids. Findings and limits, study-wide: The authors later linked a missense DCLRE1C variant to TCR beta V- and J-gene trimming.

A multiplex PCR was run with 60 Vbeta primers and 13 Jbeta primers. Here immunoSEQ multiplex PCR was the method, and the copy in TCRdb shows in-frame clones only, minus some. The sample has about 140,000 clones, roughly 79% seen once. There are a few counts of this clone. Its antigen remains unknown. The sequenced sample was PBMCs. This clonotype was obtained from a man younger than 35 in good health and CMV-seronegative. The J gene is TRBJ2-2, the V gene TRBV10-3, with TRBD2 identical over 9 bases. CDR3: CAITREGTGELFF. Written as DNA, the CDR3 is TGTGCCATCACGCGGGAGGGCACCGGGGAGCTGTTTTTT.